The 9 T cell receptor delta chains listed next were all sequenced from one sample in a study of gammadelta T cells in human blood. TCRdb reanalysed the RT-PCR reads via CATT. The table lists 1,000 to 1,500 delta-chain clones, around 9.7% of them singletons. Source material: non-Vgamma9Vdelta2 gamma-delta T cells from infant blood. These receptor sequences come from a human donor.

This clone is medium-sized (0.01 to 0.1%) in the sample. J is TRDJ1 and V is TRDV1; 9 nucleotides match TRDD3. Germline CDR1 is TSWWSYY and CDR2 is QGS. The CDR3 is 23 residues long. J was trimmed by 2 bases and V by 1 base; bases with no gene match: 26. This CDR3 reads CALGEPYPLPSPDWGTGTDKLIF. The CDR3 nucleotides read TGTGCTCTTGGGGAACCCTACCCCCTTCCCTCCCCCGACTGGGGGACCGGAACCGATAAACTCATCTTT.

As regards this clone: A much larger clone differs by one base, so this may be a read error. The same CDR3 also results from other DNA sequences found in this sample. This chain links TRDV1 with TRDJ1, with TRDD3 matching 13 bases. Trimming at V came to 6 bases and at J to 3 bases, leaving 25 bases not matched to a gene. The CDR3 covers 22 residues. Per the germline V gene, CDR1 is TSWWSYY and CDR2 is QGS. DNA of the CDR3: TGTGCTCTTGGTGAGGGATTTCCTACGCGTACTGGGGGATACGTAGGATCCGATAAACTCATCTTT. Encoded protein: CALGEGFPTRTGGYVGSDKLIF.

This clone has just a few counts. A read error is the likely source, as a far larger clone sits one nucleotide away. V is TRDV1 and J is TRDJ1; no clear D gene. TCRdb offers no J gene call, so here the DNA was matched to germline to obtain one. The CDR3 has 17 amino acids. Germline V gene data show CDR1 as TSWWSYY and CDR2 as QGS. This chain's CDR3 is CALGETALNSYTDKLIF. In DNA form, the CDR3 reads TGTGCTCTTGGGGAAACCGCCCTAAACTCATACACTGATAAACTCATCTTT.

This clone was counted only a few times. A read error is likely here: a far larger clone is one base away. This chain joins TRDV1 and TRDJ1; D gene uncertain. CDR3 size: 20 residues. Germline V gene data show CDR1 as TSWWSYY and CDR2 as QGS. V was clipped by 5 bases and J by 0 bases, with 28 bases between them. CDR3 in DNA: TGTGCTCTTGGGAAACCCCAGATCCCCCCCGAACTGCAGTACACCGATAAACTCATCTTT. It encodes CALGKPQIPPELQYTDKLIF.

This clone was picked up a small number of times. Possible read error: a much larger clone is one base away. The rearrangement joins TRDV1 to TRDJ1; D may be TRDD3 (9 bases). Germline assignment: CDR1 TSWWSYY and CDR2 QGS. The CDR3 extends over 20 amino acids. V lost 2 bases, J lost 6 bases, and 31 bases lay in between. CDR3 in amino acids: CALGEGPSSYWGRALYKLIF. In nucleotides, the CDR3 is TGTGCTCTTGGGGAAGGGCCCTCTTCCTACTGGGGGAGGGCCCTTTATAAACTCATCTTT.

This clone counts as large. Other nucleotide sequences in the sample specify the same CDR3. The V call is TRDV1, the J call TRDJ1; 12 nucleotides line up with TRDD3. After removal of 1 base from V and 0 bases from J, the junction contained 15 bases not matched to a gene. Germline values: CDR1 TSWWSYY, CDR2 QGS. This CDR3 region has 21 residues. CDR3 region: CALGEPYGLTGGYPYTDKLIF. CDR3 coding DNA: TGTGCTCTTGGGGAACCCTACGGCCTCACTGGGGGATACCCCTACACCGATAAACTCATCTTT.

This clone qualifies as medium-sized (0.01 to 0.1%). V is TRDV1 and J is TRDJ1, with a tentative D call TRDD2 (6 bases). Germline V CDR1 and CDR2: TSWWSYY, QGS. The CDR3 sequence is 19 residues long. Trimming removed 3 bases at V and 1 base at J, with 24 bases between. The CDR3 protein is CALGDLPTLVRLGTDKLIF. In DNA form, the CDR3 reads TGTGCTCTTGGGGACCTTCCAACCCTCGTACGGCTGGGCACCGATAAACTCATCTTT.

This clone was seen a handful of times. A single base is all that separates this from a far larger clone, so a read error is likely. The chain couples TRDV1 to TRDJ1; TRDD3 matches 8 bases. This CDR3 comprises 19 residues. Germline V gene data show CDR1 as TSWWSYY and CDR2 as QGS. J gave up 0 bases and V 4 bases, and 16 bases lay outside the gene matches. The CDR3, as DNA: TGTGCTCTTGGGGTTTCTCGCCTGGGGGACCATACATACACCGATAAACTCATCTTT. Its protein is CALGVSRLGDHTYTDKLIF.

This clone has just a few counts. This sequence is one base from a far larger clone and is likely a read error. The rearrangement joins TRAV29/DV5 to TRDJ1; TRDD3 matches 7 bases. Germline lookup yields CDR1 NSMFDY and CDR2 ISSIKDK. V dropped 0 bases and J dropped 0; count of bases not matched to a gene: 14. The CDR3 sequence is 18 residues long. In DNA form, the CDR3 reads TGTGCAGCAAGCGCGGGGAGTACTGGGGATCCGGACACCGATAAACTCATCTTT. The encoded protein is CAASAGSTGDPDTDKLIF. The full variable domain, rest sourced from reference TRAV29/DV5 and TRDJ1, is DQQVKQNSPSLSVQEGRISILNCDYTNSMFDYFLWYKKYPAEGPTFLISISSIKDKNEDGRFTVFLNKSAKHLSLHIVPSQPGDSAVYFCAASAGSTGDPDTDKLIFGKGTRVTVEP.